This T cell receptor (beta chain) derives from a study of identical twins (dated by TCRdb to the mid-2010s). Study-level background: To test whether fetal clonotypes persist, the study used deep sequencing on TCR alpha and beta repertoires from monozygotic twins, unrelated adults of various ages, and cord blood. Replicate twin experiments were performed at different times using different library preparation protocols to rule out contamination. Study-level results and caveats: In monozygotic twins, out-of-frame TCR alpha sharing was systematically underestimated by recombination models, although the models agreed with sharing between unrelated individuals. Abundant cord blood beta clonotypes had fewer insertions, young adult naive repertoires showed a similar but weaker trend, and memory repertoires showed no such trend. The excess sharing between twins in beta out-of-frame sequences was weaker because fewer shared sequences reduced the signal-to-noise ratio. Compared with coincidental sharing between unrelated individuals, out-of-frame TCR alpha sequences shared between twins had an excess of sequences with low generation probability. Conclusions relied on cross-sectional statistical analysis, since the same donors could not be followed over many years. Invariant T cells such as MAIT and iNKT could partly confound zero-insertion analyses, though diverse VJ usage argued against this for most clonotypes.

V and J lose 11 bases and 0 bases, and a span of 14 bases separates them. The germline V gene provides CDR1 ENHRY and CDR2 SYGVKD. Including the terminal cysteine and phenylalanine, the CDR3 comprises 14 residues. Only the CDR3 part of the read is kept: 42 bases, read in frame from the first base. All donors were healthy Caucasians. Three pairs of female monozygotic twins, all aged 18 to 29 years, made up the twin cohort. Miltenyi CD45RO+ enrichment and human naive T-cell isolation kits were used to isolate memory (CD45RO+) and naive T cells from PBMC. Library construction relied on 5' RACE. Sequencer: Illumina HiSeq 2000. A universal primer binding site was introduced by template switching, and a unique molecular identifier was present in the final cDNA, enabling accurate counting of TCR cDNA molecules. Specific primers in the conserved constant-segment region were used to synthesize first-strand cDNA for the TCR alpha and beta chains. To control for contamination, each cDNA library was double barcoded with a SMART-Mk sample barcode plus Illumina barcodes. TruSeq adapter sequences and Illumina sample barcodes were added in two successive PCR steps. TCR alpha and beta cDNA libraries were sequenced on the Illumina HiSeq platform with custom primers. On the study's bioinformatics: Raw reads were processed with MiGEC to extract unique molecular identifiers, and MiXCR was used to determine CDR3 positions. Recombination models were inferred per individual with the repgenHMM and IGoR tools using an EM algorithm. The analysis of shared clonotypes was done with the tcR package in R, with sharing normalized by the product of cloneset sizes. To study raw recombination without the effects of thymic and clonal selection, out-of-frame nonproductive sequences were analyzed. The raw public reads went through TCRdb reprocessing: fastp at Q25, MiXCR clone calling, in-frame beta chains kept. Duplicate CDR3 protein sequences are folded into a single record with the most common DNA and genes. The V and J calls, along with clone size, are taken from TCRdb and not from the paper's own processing. The sample table holds 200,000 to 300,000 distinct CDR3 sequences, of which around 7% were seen once. Of the sample, 3.6% falls within the top ten clones.

In the case of this clonotype: No antigen is known for it. Per-base quality was not reported, and no clone a single base away is much larger than it.

The same sample was also used in a study of yellow fever vaccine responses in identical twins. Drawing on the second study: The authors reported that the T cell response to vaccination in identical twins appeared partly convergent and partly personalized. In the study, vaccine-responding T cell clones were precisely tracked in identical twins.

Material: memory (CD45RO+) T cells sorted from blood. This specimen's cell subset or site label, per the study, means: CD45RO+ enriched T cells. This TCR was recovered from a woman under 30 in good health. The chain couples TRBV10-3 to TRBJ1-3; the D gene is not confidently resolved. The DNA reads as follows: TGTGCCTCCAGACCGTCCGCCTCTGGAAACACCATATATTTT. Its translation reads: CASRPSASGNTIYF.